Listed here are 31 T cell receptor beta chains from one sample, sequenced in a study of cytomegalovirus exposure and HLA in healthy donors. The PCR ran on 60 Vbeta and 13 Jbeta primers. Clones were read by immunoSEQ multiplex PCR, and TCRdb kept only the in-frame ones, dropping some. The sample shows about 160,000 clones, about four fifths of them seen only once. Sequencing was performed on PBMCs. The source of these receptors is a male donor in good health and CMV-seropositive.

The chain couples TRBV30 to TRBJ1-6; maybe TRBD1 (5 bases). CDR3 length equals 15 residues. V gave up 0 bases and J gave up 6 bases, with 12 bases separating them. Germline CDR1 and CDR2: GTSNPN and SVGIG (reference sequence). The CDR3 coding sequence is TGTGCCTGGAGTGTAAACCGACAGTTTAATTCACCCCTCCACTTT. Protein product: CAWSVNRQFNSPLHF.

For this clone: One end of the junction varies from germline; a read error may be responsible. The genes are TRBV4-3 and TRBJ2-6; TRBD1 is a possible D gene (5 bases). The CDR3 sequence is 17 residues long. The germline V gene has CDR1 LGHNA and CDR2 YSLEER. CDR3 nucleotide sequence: TGCGCCAGCAGCCAAGAGGGGCGGAGCTCTGGGGCCAACGGCCTGACTTTC. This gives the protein CASSQEGRSSGANGLTF.

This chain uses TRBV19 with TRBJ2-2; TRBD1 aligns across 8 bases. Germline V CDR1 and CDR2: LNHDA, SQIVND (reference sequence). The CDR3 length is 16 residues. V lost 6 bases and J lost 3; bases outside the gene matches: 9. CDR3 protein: CASRTKQGEYTGELFF. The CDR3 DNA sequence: TGTGCCAGTAGGACGAAACAGGGGGAGTACACCGGGGAGCTGTTTTTT.

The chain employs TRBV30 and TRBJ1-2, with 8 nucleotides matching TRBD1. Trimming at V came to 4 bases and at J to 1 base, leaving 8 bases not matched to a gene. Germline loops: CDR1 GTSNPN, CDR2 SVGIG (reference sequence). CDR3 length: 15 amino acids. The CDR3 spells CAWKDRARSNYGYTF. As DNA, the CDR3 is TGTGCCTGGAAGGACAGGGCCCGTAGTAACTATGGCTACACCTTC.

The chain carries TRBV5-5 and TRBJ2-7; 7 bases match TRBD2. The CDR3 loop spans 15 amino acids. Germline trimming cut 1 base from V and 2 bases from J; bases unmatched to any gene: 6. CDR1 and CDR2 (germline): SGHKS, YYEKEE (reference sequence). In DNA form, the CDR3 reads TGTGCCAGCAGCTTGCAGGAGCGGGGAACCTACGAGCAGTACTTC. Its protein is CASSLQERGTYEQYF.

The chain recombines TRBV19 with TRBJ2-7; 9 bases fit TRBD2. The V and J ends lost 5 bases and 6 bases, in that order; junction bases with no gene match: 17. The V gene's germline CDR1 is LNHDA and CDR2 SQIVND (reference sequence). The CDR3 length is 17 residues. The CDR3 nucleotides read TGTGCCAGTAGTCCGACTCAGGCGGGAGGGCCTCGAGGCGAGCAGTACTTC. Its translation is CASSPTQAGGPRGEQYF.

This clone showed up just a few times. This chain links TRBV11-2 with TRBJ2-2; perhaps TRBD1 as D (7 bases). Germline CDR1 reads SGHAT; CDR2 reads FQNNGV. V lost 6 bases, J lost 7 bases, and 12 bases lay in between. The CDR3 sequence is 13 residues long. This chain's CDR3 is CASRNQGGGELFF. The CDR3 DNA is TGTGCCAGCAGGAACCAGGGGGGCGGGGAGCTGTTTTTT. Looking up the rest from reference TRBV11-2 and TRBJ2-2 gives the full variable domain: EAGVAQSPRYKIIEKRQSVAFWCNPISGHATLYWYQQILGQGPKLLIQFQNNGVVDDSQLPKDRFSAERLKGVDSTLKIQPAKLEDSAVYLCASRNQGGGELFFGEGSRLTVL.

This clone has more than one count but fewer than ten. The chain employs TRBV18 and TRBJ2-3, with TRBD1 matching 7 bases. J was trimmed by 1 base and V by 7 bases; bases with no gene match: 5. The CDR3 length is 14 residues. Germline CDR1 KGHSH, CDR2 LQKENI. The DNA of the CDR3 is TGTGCCAGCTTTCGACAGGGTCGCACAGATACGCAGTATTTT. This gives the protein CASFRQGRTDTQYF.

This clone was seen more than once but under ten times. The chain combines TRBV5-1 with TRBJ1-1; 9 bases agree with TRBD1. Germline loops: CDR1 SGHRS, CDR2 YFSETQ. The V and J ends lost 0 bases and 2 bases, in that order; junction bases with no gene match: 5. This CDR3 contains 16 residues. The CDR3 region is CASSLDRGLSNTEAFF. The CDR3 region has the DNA TGCGCCAGCAGCTTGGACAGGGGGCTATCAAACACTGAAGCTTTCTTT.

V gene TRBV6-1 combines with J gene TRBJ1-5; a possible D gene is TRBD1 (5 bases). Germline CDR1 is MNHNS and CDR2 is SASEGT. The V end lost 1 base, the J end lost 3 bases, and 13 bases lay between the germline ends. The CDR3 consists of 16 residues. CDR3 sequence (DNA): TGTGCCAGCAGTGAAGTATACAGGACGGCCAATCAGCCCCAGCATTTT. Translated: CASSEVYRTANQPQHF.

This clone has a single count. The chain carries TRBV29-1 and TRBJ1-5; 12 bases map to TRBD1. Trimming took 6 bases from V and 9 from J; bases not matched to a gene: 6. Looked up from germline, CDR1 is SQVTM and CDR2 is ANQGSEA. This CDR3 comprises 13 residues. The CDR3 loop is CSVRDRGLGPQHF. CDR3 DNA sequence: TGCAGCGTAAGGGACAGGGGGCTGGGGCCCCAGCATTTT.

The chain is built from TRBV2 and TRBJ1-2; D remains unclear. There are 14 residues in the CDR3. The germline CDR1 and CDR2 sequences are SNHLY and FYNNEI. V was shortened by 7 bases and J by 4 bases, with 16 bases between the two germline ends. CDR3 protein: CASTEEPTSYGYTF. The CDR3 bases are TGTGCCAGCACGGAGGAGCCGACATCCTATGGCTACACCTTC.

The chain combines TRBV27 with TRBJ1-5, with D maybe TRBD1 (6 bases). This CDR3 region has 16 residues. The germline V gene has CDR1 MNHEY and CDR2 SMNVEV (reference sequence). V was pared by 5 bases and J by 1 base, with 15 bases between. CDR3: CASSPQGLGSNQPQHF. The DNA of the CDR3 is TGTGCCAGCAGTCCCCAGGGGTTAGGGAGCAATCAGCCCCAGCATTTT.

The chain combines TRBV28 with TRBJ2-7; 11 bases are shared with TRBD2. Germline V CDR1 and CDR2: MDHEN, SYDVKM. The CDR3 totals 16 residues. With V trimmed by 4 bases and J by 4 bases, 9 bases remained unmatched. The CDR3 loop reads CASSSWATSGKYEQYF. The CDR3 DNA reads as TGTGCCAGCAGTTCATGGGCGACTAGCGGGAAATACGAGCAGTACTTC.

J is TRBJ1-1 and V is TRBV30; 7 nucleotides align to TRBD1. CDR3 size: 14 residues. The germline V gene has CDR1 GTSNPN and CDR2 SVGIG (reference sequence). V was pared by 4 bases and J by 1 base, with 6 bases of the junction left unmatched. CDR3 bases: TGTGCCTGGACAAGAGGGGGCGCGAACACTGAAGCTTTCTTT. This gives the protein CAWTRGGANTEAFF.

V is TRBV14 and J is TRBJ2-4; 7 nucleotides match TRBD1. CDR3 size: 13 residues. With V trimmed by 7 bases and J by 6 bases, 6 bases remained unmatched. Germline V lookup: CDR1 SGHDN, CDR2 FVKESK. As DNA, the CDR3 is TGTGCCAGCATGAAACAGGGGCGAAACATTCAGTACTTC. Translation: CASMKQGRNIQYF.

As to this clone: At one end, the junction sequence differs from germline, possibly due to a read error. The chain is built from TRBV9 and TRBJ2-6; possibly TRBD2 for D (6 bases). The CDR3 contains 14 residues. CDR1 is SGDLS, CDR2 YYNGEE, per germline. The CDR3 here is CASSPFGGANGLTF. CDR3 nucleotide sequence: TGTGCCAGCAGCCCCTTCGGAGGGGCCAACGGCCTGACTTTC.

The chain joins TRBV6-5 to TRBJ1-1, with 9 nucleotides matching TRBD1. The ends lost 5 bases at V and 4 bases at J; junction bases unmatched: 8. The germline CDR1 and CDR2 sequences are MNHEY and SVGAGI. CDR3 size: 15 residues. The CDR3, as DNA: TGTGCCAGCAGTGCACAGGGGGCAAGTGGCACTGAAGCTTTCTTT. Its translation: CASSAQGASGTEAFF.

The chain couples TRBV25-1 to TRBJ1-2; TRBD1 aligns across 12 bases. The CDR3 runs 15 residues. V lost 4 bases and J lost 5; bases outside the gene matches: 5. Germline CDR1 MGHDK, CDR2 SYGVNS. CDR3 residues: CASSVGTGGGYGYTF. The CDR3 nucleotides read TGTGCCAGCAGTGTGGGGACAGGGGGCGGTTATGGCTACACCTTC.

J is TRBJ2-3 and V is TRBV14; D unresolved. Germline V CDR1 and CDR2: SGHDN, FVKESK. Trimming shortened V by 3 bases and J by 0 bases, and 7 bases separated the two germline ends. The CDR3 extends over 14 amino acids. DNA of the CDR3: TGTGCCAGCAGCCACGGCAGGAGCACAGATACGCAGTATTTT. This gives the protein CASSHGRSTDTQYF.

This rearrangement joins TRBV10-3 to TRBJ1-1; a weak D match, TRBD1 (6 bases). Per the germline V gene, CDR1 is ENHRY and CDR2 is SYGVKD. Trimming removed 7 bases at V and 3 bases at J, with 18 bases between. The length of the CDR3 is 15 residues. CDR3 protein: CAITEFGEGDTEAFF. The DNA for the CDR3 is TGTGCCATCACCGAATTCGGGGAGGGGGACACTGAAGCTTTCTTT.

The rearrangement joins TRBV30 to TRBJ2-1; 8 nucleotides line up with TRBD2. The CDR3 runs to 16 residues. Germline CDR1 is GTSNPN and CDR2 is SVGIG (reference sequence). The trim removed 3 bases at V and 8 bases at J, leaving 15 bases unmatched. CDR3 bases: TGTGCCTGGAGCCCACCTGGCGGGGGGCCACGCCATGAGCAGTTCTTC. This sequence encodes CAWSPPGGGPRHEQFF.

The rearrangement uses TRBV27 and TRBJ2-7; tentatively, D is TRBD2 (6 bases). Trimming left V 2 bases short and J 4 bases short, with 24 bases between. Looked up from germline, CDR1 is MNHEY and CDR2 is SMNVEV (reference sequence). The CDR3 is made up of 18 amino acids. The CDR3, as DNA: TGTGCCAGCAGTTTAAATCTCGGGGGAAGGTTACTCCCTTACGAGCAGTACTTC. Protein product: CASSLNLGGRLLPYEQYF.

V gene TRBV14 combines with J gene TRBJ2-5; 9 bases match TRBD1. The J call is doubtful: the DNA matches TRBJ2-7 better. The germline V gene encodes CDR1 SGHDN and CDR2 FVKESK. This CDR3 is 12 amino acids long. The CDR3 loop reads CASSRDRAEQYF. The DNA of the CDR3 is TGTGCCAGCAGCCGGGACAGGGCCGAGCAGTACTTC.

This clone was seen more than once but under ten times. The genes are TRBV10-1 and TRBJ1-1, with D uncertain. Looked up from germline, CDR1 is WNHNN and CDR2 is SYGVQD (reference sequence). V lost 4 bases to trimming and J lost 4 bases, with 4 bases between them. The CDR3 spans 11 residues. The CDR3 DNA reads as TGCGCCAGCAGTGGCGGCACTGAAGCTTTCTTT. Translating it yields CASSGGTEAFF.

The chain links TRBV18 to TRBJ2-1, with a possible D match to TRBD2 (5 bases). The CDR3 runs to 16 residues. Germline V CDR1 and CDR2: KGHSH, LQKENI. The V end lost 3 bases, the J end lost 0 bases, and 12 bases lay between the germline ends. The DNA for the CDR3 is TGTGCCAGCTCACCCACTGTGGGGAGCTCCTACAATGAGCAGTTCTTC. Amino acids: CASSPTVGSSYNEQFF.

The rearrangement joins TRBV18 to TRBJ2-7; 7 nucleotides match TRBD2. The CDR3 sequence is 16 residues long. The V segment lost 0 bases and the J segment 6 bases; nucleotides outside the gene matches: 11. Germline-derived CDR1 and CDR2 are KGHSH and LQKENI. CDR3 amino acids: CASSPPSSGVDGEQYF. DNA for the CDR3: TGTGCCAGCTCACCACCGTCCAGCGGGGTAGACGGCGAGCAGTACTTC.

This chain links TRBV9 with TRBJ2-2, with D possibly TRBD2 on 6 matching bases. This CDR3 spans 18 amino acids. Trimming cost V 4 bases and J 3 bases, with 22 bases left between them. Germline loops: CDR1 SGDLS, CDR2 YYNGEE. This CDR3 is CASSTVSGRFGHTGELFF. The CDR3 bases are TGTGCCAGCAGCACCGTCTCGGGGAGGTTCGGGCACACCGGGGAGCTGTTTTTT.

The CDR3 bases are TGTGCCAGCAGCCTGGACGGGGTCGGGAACACTGAAGCTTTCTTT. Its translation is CASSLDGVGNTEAFF. The chain carries TRBV7-2 and TRBJ1-1; D is uncertain. V was cut by 5 bases and J by 1 base, with 14 bases left in between. Germline V gene lookup returns CDR1 SGHTA and CDR2 FQGNSA. The CDR3 is made up of 15 amino acids. Full variable domain (remainder filled in from reference TRBV7-2 and TRBJ1-1): GAGVSQSPSNKVTEKGKDVELRCDPISGHTALYWYRQSLGQGLEFLIYFQGNSAPDKSGLPSDRFSAERTGGSVSTLTIQRTQQEDSAVYLCASSLDGVGNTEAFFGQGTRLTVV.

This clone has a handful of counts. The DNA of the CDR3 is TGTGCCAGCAGCGTAGGGTCCACAACCTACGAGCAGTACTTC. It translates to CASSVGSTTYEQYF. This chain connects TRBV9 to TRBJ2-7; D ambiguous. V gave up 0 bases and J gave up 2 bases, with 9 bases separating them. Germline values: CDR1 SGDLS, CDR2 YYNGEE. This CDR3 has 14 amino acids.

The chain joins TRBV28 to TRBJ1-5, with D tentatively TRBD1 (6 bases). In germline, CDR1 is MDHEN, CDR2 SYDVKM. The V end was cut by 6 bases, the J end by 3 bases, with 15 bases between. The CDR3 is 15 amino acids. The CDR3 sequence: CASSPSDRFNQPQHF. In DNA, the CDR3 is TGTGCCAGCAGCCCCTCCGACAGGTTCAATCAGCCCCAGCATTTT.